Shown below are 5 T cell receptor beta chains from a single sample sequenced in a study of patients and donors after allogeneic stem cell transplantation. A single record per CDR3 protein comes from TCRdb applying MiXCR to the RT-PCR reads. The profile shows 80,000 to 90,000 distinct CDR3 sequences, around 49% of them singletons. What was sequenced was blood, either unsorted or a sorted T cell fraction (not recorded which). These receptors all come from a human donor who was either an allogeneic HSCT recipient or a stem cell or donor lymphocyte infusion donor (not recorded which). It is not recorded whose cells these are; they may come from a transplant donor.

A word on this clonotype: Germline is not matched at one junction end, which may reflect a read error. The V and J genes are TRBV6-1 and TRBJ2-7; TRBD2 aligns across 7 bases. The CDR3 loop spans 12 amino acids. CDR1 is MNHNS, CDR2 SASEGT, per germline. The CDR3 DNA is TGTGTCAGCAGTGGACTAGCCTACGAGCAGTACTTC. Translating gives CVSSGLAYEQYF.

This clonotype was seen a handful of times. This chain connects TRBV28 to TRBJ1-5; D call uncertain. Germline CDR1 reads MDHEN; CDR2 reads SYDVKM. This CDR3 comprises 11 residues. Trimming took 6 bases from V and 5 from J, leaving 5 bases between them. This CDR3 reads CASRGDQPQHF. For the CDR3, the DNA is TGTGCCAGCAGGGGAGATCAGCCCCAGCATTTT. Full variable domain (missing parts from reference TRBV28 and TRBJ1-5): DVKVTQSSRYLVKRTGEKVFLECVQDMDHENMFWYRQDPGLGLRLIYFSYDVKMKEKGDIPEGYSVSREKKERFSLILESASTNQTSMYLCASRGDQPQHFGDGTRLSIL.

This clonotype was detected once. V and J are TRBV12-3 or TRBV12-4 and TRBJ1-2; D uncertain. CDR3 length: 14 residues. V was trimmed by 5 bases and J by 2 bases, leaving 12 bases between them. The chain's CDR3 is CASSRYTDNYGYTF. The DNA for the CDR3 is TGTGCCAGCAGTCGATATACAGACAACTATGGCTACACCTTC.

This clonotype was seen a few times. This rearrangement joins TRBV18 to TRBJ1-3, with D possibly TRBD1 on 6 matching bases. The CDR3 is 15 residues long. CDR1 KGHSH and CDR2 LQKENI come from the germline V gene. V lost 3 bases to trimming and J lost 0 bases, with 9 bases between them. CDR3 sequence reads: CASSPGHLSGNTIYF. For the CDR3, the DNA is TGTGCCAGCTCACCGGGACATCTCTCTGGAAACACCATATATTTT.

This clonotype was picked up a small number of times. V is TRBV10-3 and J is TRBJ1-6; D is perhaps TRBD1 (5 bases). The CDR3 contains 14 residues. Trimming stripped 6 bases from V and 10 bases from J, with 16 bases between. Germline CDR1 is ENHRY and CDR2 is SYGVKD. The CDR3 region is CAISSGTPASPLHF. DNA for the CDR3: TGTGCCATCAGCTCCGGGACCCCAGCGTCACCCCTCCACTTT.